Sequencing of this TCR beta chain was carried out in a study of T cells after yellow fever vaccination. The study, taken as a whole, reports: Peaking on day 5 versus 15, the secondary response was faster but weaker. Subsequent booster samples again held most clones from primary vaccination (96% CD4, roughly 88% CD8). Contamination of FACS-sorted repertoires by abundant clonotypes from the bulk population could occur.

The germline V gene has CDR1 MNHEY and CDR2 SMNVEV (reference sequence). The CDR3 has 14 amino acids. V lost 8 bases and J 3 bases, leaving 13 bases between the germline ends. As regards this clonotype: What it binds is unknown.

5'RACE template switching added a universal primer site and UMIs to TCR cDNA. One entry per CDR3 protein, called by TCRdb with MiXCR from the 5' RACE reads. The table records almost 600,000 distinct CDR3 sequences, approximately 12% of them present only once. The chain combines TRBV27 with TRBJ2-2; D might be TRBD2 (6 bases). The source material was PBMCs, sampled on the day of the yellow fever booster vaccination. This clonotype was sampled from a man aged 25-40 years who received the YFV17D yellow fever vaccine. The CDR3 here is CASRGYGDTGELFF. In DNA, the CDR3 is TGTGCCAGCCGGGGGTACGGGGACACCGGGGAGCTGTTTTTT.